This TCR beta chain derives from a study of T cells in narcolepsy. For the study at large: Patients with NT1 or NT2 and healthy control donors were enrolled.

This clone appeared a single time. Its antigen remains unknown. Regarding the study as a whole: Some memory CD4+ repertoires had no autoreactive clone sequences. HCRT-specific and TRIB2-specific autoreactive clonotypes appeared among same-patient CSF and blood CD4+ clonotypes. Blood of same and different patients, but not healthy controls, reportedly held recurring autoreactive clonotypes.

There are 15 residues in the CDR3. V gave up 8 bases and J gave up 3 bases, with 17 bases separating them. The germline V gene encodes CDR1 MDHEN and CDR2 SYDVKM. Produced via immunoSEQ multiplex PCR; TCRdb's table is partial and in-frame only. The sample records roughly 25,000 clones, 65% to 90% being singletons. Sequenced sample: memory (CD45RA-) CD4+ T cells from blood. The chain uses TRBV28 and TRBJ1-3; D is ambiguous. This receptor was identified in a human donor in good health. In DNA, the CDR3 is TGTGCCAGCCTAACACCCCGGGAGTTTGGAAACACCATATATTTT. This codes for CASLTPREFGNTIYF.